The entry below describes one TCR beta chain. These data come from a study of blood T cell repertoires in COVID-19. The data were produced by immunoSEQ multiplex PCR, yet TCRdb's version contains in-frame clones alone and is incomplete. The sample has about 260,000 clones; approximately 86% are singletons. CDR1 and CDR2 from the germline V gene are LNHNV and YYDKDF (reference sequence). The CDR3 is 18 amino acids. V gave up 2 bases and J gave up 1 base, with 19 bases separating them. The rearrangement links TRBV15 to TRBJ2-3; D is perhaps TRBD2 (6 bases). The TCR sequence derives from a human donor in a cohort sampled during active COVID-19. The material sequenced was peripheral blood. The CDR3 DNA reads TGTGCCACCAGCAGACATGGAGGGGTACAGATTCGCACAGATACGCAGTATTTT. Encoded protein: CATSRHGGVQIRTDTQYF.